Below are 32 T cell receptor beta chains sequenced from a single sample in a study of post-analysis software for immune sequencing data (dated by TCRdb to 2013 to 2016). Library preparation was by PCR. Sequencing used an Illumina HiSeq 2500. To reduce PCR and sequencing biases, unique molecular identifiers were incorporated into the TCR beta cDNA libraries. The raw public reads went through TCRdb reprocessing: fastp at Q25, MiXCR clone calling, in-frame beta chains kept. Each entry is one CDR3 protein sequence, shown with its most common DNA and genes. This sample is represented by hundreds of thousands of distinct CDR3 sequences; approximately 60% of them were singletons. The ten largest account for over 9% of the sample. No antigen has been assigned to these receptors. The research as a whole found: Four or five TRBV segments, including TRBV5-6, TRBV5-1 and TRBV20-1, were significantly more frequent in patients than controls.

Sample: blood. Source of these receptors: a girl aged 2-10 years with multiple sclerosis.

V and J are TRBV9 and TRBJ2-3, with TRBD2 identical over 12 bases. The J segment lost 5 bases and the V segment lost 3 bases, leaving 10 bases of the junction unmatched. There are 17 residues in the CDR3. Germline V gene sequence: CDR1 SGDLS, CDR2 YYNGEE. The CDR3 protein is CASSAISTSGGIDTQYF. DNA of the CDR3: TGTGCCAGCAGCGCTATATCGACTAGCGGGGGTATAGATACGCAGTATTTT.

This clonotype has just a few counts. The CDR3 loop is CAISDGQGSGAKNIQYF. The CDR3 bases are TGTGCCATCAGCGACGGACAGGGGTCAGGGGCCAAAAACATTCAGTACTTC. The chain employs TRBV10-3 and TRBJ2-4; 9 bases are a match to TRBD1. There are 17 residues in the CDR3. Germline CDR1 reads ENHRY; CDR2 reads SYGVKD. The J segment lost 1 base and the V segment lost 6 bases, leaving 10 bases of the junction unmatched.

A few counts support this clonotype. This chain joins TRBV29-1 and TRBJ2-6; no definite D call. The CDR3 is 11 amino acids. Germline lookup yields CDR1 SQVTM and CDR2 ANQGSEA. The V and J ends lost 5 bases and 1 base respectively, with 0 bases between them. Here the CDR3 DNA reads TGCAGCGTTTCTGGGGCCAACGTCCTGACTTTC. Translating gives CSVSGANVLTF.

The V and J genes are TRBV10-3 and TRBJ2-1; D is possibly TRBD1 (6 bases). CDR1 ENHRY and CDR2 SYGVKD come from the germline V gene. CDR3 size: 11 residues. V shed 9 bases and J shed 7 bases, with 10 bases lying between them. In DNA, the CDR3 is TGTGCCATATCCCAGGGGAATGAGCAGTTCTTC. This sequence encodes CAISQGNEQFF.

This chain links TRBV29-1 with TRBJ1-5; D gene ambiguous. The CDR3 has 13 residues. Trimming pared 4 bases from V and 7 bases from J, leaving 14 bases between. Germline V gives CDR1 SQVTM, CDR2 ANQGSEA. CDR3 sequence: CSVVYGIGQPQHF. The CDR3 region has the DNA TGCAGCGTTGTATATGGAATCGGGCAGCCCCAGCATTTT. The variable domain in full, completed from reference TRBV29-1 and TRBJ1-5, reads SAVISQKPSRDICQRGTSLTIQCQVDSQVTMMFWYRQQPGQSLTLIATANQGSEATYESGFVIDKFPISRPNLTFSTLTVSNMSPEDSSIYLCSVVYGIGQPQHFGDGTRLSIL.

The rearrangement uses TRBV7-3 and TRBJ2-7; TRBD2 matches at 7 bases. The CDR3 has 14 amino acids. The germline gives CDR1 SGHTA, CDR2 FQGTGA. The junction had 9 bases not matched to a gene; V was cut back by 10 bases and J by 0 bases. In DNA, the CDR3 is TGTGCCACCCCTAGACGGGACTACTCCTACGAGCAGTACTTC. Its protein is CATPRRDYSYEQYF. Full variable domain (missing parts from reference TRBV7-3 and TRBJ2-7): GAGVSQTPSNKVTEKGKYVELRCDPISGHTALYWYRQSLGQGPEFLIYFQGTGAADDSGLPNDRFFAVRPEGSVSTLKIQRTERGDSAVYLCATPRRDYSYEQYFGPGTRLTVT.

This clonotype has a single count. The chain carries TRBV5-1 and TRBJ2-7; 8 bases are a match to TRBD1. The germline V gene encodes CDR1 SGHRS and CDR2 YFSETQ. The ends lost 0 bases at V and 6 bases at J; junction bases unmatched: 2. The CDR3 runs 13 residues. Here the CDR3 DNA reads TGCGCCAGCAGCTTGGAGACAGGGGCCGAGCAGTACTTC. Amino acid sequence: CASSLETGAEQYF.

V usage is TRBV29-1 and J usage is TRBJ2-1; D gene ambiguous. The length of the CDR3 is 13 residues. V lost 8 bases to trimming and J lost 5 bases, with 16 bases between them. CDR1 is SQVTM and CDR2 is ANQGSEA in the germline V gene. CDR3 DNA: TGCAGCCTATATAGAGACCCGCACAATGAGCAGTTCTTC. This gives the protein CSLYRDPHNEQFF.

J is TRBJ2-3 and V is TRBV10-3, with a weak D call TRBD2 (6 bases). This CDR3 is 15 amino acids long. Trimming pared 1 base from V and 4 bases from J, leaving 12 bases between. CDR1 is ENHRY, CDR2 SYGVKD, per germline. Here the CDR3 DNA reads TGTGCCATCAGTGAGTACCGGGACTCTCCAGATACGCAGTATTTT. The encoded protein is CAISEYRDSPDTQYF.

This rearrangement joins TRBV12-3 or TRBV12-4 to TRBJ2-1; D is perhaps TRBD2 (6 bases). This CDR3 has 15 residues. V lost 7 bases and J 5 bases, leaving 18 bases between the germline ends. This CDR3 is CASNPSSTSHNEQFF. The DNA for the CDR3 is TGTGCCAGCAACCCCTCCAGTACTAGCCACAATGAGCAGTTCTTC.

CDR3 sequence (DNA): TGTGCCAGCAGTTTTTCCCCGGGACAGGGAACCACAGATACGCAGTATTTT. Its protein is CASSFSPGQGTTDTQYF. This chain connects TRBV6-6 to TRBJ2-3; 9 bases are shared with TRBD1. CDR1 is MNHNY, CDR2 SVGAGI, per germline (reference sequence). The V segment lost 4 bases and the J segment 2 bases; nucleotides outside the gene matches: 10. The CDR3 has 17 amino acids.

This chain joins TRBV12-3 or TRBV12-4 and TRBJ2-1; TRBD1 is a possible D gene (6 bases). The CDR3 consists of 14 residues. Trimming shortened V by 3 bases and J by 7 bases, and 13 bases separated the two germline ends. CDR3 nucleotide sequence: TGTGCCAGCAGTTTGGGGGCCCGCGAAAATGAGCAGTTCTTC. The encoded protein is CASSLGARENEQFF.

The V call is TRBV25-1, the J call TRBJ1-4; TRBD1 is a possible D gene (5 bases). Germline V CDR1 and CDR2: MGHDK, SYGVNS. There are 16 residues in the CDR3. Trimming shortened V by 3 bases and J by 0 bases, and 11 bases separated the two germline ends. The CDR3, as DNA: TGTGCCAGCAGTGACTTCAAAGGGGCAACTAATGAAAAACTGTTTTTT. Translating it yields CASSDFKGATNEKLFF.

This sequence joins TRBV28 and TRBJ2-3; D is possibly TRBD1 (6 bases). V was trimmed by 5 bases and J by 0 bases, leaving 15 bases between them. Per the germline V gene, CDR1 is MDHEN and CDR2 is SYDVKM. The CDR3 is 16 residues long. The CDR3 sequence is CASSLPTGTSTDTQYF. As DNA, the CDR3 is TGTGCCAGCAGTCTCCCTACCGGGACAAGCACAGATACGCAGTATTTT.

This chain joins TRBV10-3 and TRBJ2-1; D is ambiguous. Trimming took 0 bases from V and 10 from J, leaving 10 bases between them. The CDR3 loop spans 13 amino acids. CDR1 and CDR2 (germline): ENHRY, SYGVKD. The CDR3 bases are TGTGCCATCAGTGAGTCGAGCACGGCGGAGCAGTTCTTC. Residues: CAISESSTAEQFF.

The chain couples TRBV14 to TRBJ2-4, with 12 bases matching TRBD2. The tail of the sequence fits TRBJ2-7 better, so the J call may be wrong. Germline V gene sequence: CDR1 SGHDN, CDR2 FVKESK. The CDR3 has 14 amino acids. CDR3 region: CASSRLAGVGEQYF. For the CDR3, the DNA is TGTGCCAGCAGCCGACTAGCGGGAGTAGGCGAGCAGTACTTC.

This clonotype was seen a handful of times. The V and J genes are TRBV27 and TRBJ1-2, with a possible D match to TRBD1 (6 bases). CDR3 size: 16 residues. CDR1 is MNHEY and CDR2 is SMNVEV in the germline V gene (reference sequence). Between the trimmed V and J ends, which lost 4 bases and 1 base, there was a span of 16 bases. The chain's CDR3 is CASSYLRDTRNYGYTF. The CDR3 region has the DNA TGTGCCAGCAGTTATCTCCGGGACACTCGTAACTATGGCTACACCTTC.

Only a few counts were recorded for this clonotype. DNA of the CDR3: TGTGCCAGCAGCCAAGATCCGGAGGGCGCAGATACGCAGTATTTT. Translated, it gives CASSQDPEGADTQYF. The rearrangement links TRBV3-1 to TRBJ2-3, with a weak D call TRBD2 (6 bases). The CDR3 is made up of 15 amino acids. Trimming shortened V by 0 bases and J by 4 bases, and 11 bases separated the two germline ends. Germline CDR1 is LGHDT and CDR2 is YNNKEL (reference sequence).

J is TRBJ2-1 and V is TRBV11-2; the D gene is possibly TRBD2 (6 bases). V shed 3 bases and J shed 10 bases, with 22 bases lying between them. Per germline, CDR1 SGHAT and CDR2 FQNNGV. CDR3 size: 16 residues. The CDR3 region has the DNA TGTGCCAGCAGCTTTCCGGGGGAACTACCGCAAATAGAGCAGTTCTTC. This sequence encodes CASSFPGELPQIEQFF. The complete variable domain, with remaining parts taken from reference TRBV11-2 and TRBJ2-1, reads EAGVAQSPRYKIIEKRQSVAFWCNPISGHATLYWYQQILGQGPKLLIQFQNNGVVDDSQLPKDRFSAERLKGVDSTLKIQPAKLEDSAVYLCASSFPGELPQIEQFFGPGTRLTVL.

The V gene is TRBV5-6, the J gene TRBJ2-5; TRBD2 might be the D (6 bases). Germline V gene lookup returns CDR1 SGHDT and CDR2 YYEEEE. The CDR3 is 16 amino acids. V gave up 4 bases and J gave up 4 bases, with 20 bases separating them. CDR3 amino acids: CASSSLGRGMGETQYF. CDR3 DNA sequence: TGTGCCAGCAGCAGCTTGGGTCGGGGGATGGGAGAGACCCAGTACTTC.

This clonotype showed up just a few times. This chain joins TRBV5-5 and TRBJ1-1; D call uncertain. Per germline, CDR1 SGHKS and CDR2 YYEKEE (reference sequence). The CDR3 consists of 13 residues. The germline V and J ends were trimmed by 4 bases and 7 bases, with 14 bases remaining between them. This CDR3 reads CASSRNTPSEAFF. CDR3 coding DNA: TGTGCCAGCAGCCGCAATACCCCGAGTGAAGCTTTCTTT.

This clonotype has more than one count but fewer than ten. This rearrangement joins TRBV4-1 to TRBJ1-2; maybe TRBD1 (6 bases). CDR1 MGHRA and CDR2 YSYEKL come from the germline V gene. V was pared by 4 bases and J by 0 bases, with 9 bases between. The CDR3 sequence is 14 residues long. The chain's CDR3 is CASSPRGANYGYTF. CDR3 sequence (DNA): TGCGCCAGCAGCCCCAGGGGTGCTAACTATGGCTACACCTTC.

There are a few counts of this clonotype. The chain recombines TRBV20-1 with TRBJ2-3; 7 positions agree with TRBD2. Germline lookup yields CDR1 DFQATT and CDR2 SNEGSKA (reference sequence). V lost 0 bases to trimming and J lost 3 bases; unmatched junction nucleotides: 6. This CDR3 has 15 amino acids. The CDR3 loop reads CSARDRWGGTDTQYF. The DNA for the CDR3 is TGCAGTGCTAGAGATCGCTGGGGAGGGACAGATACGCAGTATTTT.

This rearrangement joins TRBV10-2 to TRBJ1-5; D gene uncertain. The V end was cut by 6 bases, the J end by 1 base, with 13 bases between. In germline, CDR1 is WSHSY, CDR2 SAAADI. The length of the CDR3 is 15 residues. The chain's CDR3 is CASSDSSSSNQPQHF. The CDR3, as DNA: TGCGCCAGCAGCGACTCCTCAAGCAGCAATCAGCCCCAGCATTTT.

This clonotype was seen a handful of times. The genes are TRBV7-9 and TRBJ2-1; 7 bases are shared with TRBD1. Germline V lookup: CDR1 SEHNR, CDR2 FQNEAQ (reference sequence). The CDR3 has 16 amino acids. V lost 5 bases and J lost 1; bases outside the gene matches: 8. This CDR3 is CASSGYRGRSYNEQFF. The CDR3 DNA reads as TGTGCCAGCAGCGGATACAGGGGTAGATCCTACAATGAGCAGTTCTTC.

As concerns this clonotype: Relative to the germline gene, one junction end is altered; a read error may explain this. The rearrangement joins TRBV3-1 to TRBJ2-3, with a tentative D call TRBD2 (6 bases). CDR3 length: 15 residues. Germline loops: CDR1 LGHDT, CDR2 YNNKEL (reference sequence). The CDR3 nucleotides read TGTGCCAGCAGCCAGGATGGGGGAGGTAGAGATACGCAGGATTTT. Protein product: CASSQDGGGRDTQDF.

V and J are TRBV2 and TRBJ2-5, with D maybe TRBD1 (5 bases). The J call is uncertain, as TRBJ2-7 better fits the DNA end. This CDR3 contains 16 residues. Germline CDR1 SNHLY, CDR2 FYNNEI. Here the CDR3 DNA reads TGTGCCAGCAGTGAAGCTAAGGCCAGGGTCTCCTACGAGCAGTACTTC. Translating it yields CASSEAKARVSYEQYF.

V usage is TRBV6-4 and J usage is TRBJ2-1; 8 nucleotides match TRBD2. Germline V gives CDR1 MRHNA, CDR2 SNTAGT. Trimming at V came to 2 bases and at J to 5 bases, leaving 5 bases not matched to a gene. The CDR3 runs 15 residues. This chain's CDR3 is CASSDAARGDNEQFF. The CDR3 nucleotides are TGTGCCAGCAGTGACGCCGCGCGGGGGGACAATGAGCAGTTCTTC.

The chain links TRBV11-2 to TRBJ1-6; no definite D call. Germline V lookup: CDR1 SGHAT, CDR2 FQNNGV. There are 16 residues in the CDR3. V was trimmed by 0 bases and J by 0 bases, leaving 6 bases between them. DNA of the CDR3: TGTGCCAGCAGCTTAGATACCGCCTCCTATAATTCACCCCTCCACTTT. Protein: CASSLDTASYNSPLHF.

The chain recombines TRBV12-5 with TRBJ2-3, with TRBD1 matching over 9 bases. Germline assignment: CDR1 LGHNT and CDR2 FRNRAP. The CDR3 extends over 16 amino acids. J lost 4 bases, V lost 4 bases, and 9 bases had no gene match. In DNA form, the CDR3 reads TGTGCTAGTGGTTGGCCGGGACAGGGAGTCGCAGATACGCAGTATTTT. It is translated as CASGWPGQGVADTQYF.

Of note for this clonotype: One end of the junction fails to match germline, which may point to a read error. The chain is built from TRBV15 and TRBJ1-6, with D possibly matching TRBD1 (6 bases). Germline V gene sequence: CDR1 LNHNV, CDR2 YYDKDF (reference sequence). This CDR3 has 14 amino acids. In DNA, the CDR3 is TGTGCCACCAGCGCAACAGGGAATAATTCGCCCCTCCACTTT. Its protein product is CATSATGNNSPLHF. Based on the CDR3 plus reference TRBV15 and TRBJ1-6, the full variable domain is DAMVIQNPRYQVTQFGKPVTLSCSQTLNHNVMYWYQQKSSQAPKLLFHYYDKDFNNEADTPDNFQSRRPNTSFCFLDIRSPGLGDTAMYLCATSATGNNSPLHFGNGTRLTVT.

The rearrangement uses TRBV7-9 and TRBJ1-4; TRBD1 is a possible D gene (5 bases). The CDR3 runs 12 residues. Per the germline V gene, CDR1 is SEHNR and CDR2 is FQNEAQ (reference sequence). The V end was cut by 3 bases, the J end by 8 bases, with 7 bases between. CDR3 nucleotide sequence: TGTGCCAGCAGCTTCAGGGTAGAAAAACTGTTTTTT. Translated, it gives CASSFRVEKLFF. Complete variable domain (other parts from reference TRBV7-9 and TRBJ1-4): DTGVSQNPRHKITKRGQNVTFRCDPISEHNRLYWYRQTLGQGPEFLTYFQNEAQLEKSRLLSDRFSAERPKGSFSTLEIQRTEQGDSAMYLCASSFRVEKLFFGSGTQLSVL.